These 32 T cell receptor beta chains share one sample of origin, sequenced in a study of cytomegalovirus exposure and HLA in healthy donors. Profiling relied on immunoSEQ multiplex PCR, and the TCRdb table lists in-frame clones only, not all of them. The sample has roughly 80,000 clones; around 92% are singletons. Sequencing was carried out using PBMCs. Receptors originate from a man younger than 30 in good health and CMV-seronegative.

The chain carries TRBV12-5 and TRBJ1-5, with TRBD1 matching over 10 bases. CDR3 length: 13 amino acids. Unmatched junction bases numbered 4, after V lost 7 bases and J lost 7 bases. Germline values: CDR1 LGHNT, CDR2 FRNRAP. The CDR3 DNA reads TGTGCTAGTGTCGGACAGGGGGGCCAGCCCCAGCATTTT. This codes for CASVGQGGQPQHF.

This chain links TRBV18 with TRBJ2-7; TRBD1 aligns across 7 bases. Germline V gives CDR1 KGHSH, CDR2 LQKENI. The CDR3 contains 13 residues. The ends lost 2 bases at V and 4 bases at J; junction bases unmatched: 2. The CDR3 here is CASSPNRGYEQYF. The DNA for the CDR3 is TGTGCCAGCTCACCAAACAGGGGATACGAGCAGTACTTC. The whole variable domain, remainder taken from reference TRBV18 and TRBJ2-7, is NAGVMQNPRHLVRRRGQEARLRCSPMKGHSHVYWYRQLPEEGLKFMVYLQKENIIDESGMPKERFSAEFPKEGPSILRIQQVVRGDSAAYFCASSPNRGYEQYFGPGTRLTVT.

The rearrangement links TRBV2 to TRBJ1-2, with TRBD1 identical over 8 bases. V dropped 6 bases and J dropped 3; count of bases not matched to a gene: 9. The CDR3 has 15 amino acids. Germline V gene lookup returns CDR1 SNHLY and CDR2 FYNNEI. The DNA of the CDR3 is TGTGCCAGCAGCGGCGCGACAGGGGCCCACTATGGCTACACCTTC. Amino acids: CASSGATGAHYGYTF.

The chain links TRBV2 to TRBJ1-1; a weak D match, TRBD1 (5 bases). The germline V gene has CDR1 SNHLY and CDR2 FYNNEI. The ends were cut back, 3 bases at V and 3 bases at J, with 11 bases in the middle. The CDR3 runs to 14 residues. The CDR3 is CASSDRARDTEAFF. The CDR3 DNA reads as TGTGCCAGCAGTGACAGGGCCCGTGACACTGAAGCTTTCTTT. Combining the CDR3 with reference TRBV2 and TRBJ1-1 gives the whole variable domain EPEVTQTPSHQVTQMGQEVILRCVPISNHLYFYWYRQILGQKVEFLVSFYNNEISEKSEIFDDQFSVERPDGSNFTLKIRSTKLEDSAMYFCASSDRARDTEAFFGQGTRLTVV.

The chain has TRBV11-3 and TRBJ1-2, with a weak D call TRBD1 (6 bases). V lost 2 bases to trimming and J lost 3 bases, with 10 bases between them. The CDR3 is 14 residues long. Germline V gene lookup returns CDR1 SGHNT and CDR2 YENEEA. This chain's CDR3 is CASSLYGGDYGYTF. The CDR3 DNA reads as TGTGCCAGCAGCTTATATGGGGGCGACTATGGCTACACCTTC.

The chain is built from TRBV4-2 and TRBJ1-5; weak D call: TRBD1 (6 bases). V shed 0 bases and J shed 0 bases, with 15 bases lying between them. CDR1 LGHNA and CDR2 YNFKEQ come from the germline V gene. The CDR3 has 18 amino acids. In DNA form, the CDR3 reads TGTGCCAGCAGCCAAGATGGTCAGGGGCGAAATAGCAATCAGCCCCAGCATTTT. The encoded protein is CASSQDGQGRNSNQPQHF.

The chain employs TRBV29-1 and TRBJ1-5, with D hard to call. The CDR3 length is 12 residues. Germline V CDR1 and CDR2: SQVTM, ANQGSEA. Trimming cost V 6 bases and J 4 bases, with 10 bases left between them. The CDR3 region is CSVLAGNQPQHF. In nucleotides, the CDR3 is TGCAGCGTCCTAGCGGGAAATCAGCCCCAGCATTTT.

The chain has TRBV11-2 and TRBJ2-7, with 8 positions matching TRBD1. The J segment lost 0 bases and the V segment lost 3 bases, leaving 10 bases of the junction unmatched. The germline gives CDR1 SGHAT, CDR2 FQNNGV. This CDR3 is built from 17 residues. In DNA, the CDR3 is TGTGCCAGCAGCTTTTCTATAGGACAGGGAAGCTCCTACGAGCAGTACTTC. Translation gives CASSFSIGQGSSYEQYF.

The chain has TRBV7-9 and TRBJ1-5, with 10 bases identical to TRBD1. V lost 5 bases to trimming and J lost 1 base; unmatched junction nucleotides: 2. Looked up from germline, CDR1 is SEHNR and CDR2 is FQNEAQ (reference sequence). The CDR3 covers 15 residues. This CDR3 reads CASSPTGGSNQPQHF. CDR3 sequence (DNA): TGTGCCAGCAGCCCGACAGGGGGCAGCAATCAGCCCCAGCATTTT.

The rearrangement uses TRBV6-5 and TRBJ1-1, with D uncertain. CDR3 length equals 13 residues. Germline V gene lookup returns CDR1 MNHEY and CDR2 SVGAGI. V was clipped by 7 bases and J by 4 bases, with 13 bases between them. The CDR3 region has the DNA TGTGCCAGCACTTCCGGGGTTCGCACTGAAGCTTTCTTT. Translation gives CASTSGVRTEAFF.

The chain's CDR3 is CASSYTRTYEQYF. CDR3 in DNA: TGTGCCAGCAGCTATACCAGAACCTACGAGCAGTACTTC. This rearrangement joins TRBV7-8 to TRBJ2-7, with D uncertain. V was trimmed by 4 bases and J by 2 bases, leaving 9 bases between them. The CDR3 is 13 amino acids. Per the germline V gene, CDR1 is SGHVS and CDR2 is FQNEAQ.

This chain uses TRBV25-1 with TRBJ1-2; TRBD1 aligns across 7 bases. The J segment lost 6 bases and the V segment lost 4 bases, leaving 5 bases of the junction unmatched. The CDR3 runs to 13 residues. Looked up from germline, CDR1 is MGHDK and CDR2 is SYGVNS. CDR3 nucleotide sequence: TGTGCCAGCAGTGGGGGACAGTGGAATGGCTACACCTTC. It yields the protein CASSGGQWNGYTF.

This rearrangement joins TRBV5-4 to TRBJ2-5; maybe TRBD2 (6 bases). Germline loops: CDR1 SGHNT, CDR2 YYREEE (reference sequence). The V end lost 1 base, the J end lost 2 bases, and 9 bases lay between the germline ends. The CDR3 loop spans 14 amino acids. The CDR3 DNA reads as TGTGCCAGCAGCTTGTATGGGGGGCAAGAGACCCAGTACTTC. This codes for CASSLYGGQETQYF.

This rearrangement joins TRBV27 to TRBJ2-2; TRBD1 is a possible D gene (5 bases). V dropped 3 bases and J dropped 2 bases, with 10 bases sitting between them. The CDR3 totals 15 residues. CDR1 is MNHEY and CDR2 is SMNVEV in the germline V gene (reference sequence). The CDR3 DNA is TGTGCCAGCAGTTTGACAGTTGTTAACACCGGGGAGCTGTTTTTT. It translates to CASSLTVVNTGELFF.

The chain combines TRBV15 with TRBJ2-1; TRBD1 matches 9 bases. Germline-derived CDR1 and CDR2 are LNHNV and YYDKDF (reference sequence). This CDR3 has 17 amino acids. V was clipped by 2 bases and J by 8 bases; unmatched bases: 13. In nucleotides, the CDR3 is TGTGCCACCAGCAGACAACCAGGACAGGGGACGATGTATGAGCAGTTCTTC. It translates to CATSRQPGQGTMYEQFF.

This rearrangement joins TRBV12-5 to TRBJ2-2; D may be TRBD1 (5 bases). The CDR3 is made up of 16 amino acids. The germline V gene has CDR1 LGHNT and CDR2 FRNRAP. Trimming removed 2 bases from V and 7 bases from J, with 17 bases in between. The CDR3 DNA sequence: TGTGCTAGTGGTTTGCGAGGCAGGGCGAAGGACGGGGAGCTGTTTTTT. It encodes CASGLRGRAKDGELFF.

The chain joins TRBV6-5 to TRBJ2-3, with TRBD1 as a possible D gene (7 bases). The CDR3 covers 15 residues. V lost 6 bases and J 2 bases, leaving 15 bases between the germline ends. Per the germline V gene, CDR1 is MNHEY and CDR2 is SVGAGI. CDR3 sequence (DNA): TGTGCCAGCAGAACCAGGGGGAGGAACACAGATACGCAGTATTTT. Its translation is CASRTRGRNTDTQYF.

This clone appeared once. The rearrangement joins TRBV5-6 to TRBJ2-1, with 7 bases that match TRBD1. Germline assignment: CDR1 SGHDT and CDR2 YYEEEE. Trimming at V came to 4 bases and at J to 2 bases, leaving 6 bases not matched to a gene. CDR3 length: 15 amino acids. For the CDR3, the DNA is TGTGCCAGCAGCCGGGACAGACTTACCTACAATGAGCAGTTCTTC. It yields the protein CASSRDRLTYNEQFF.

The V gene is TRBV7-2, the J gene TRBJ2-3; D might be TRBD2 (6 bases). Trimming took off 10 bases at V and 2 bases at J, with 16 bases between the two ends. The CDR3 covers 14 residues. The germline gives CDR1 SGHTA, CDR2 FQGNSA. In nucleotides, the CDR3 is TGTGCCACCCATAAAGCGGGTATCACAGATACGCAGTATTTT. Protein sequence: CATHKAGITDTQYF. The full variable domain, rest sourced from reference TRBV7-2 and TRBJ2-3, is GAGVSQSPSNKVTEKGKDVELRCDPISGHTALYWYRQSLGQGLEFLIYFQGNSAPDKSGLPSDRFSAERTGGSVSTLTIQRTQQEDSAVYLCATHKAGITDTQYFGPGTRLTVL.

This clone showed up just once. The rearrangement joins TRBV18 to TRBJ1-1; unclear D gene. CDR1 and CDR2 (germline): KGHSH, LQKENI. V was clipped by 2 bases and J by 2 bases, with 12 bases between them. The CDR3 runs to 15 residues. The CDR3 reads CASSPITEPNTEAFF. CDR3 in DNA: TGTGCCAGCTCACCAATAACAGAACCTAACACTGAAGCTTTCTTT.

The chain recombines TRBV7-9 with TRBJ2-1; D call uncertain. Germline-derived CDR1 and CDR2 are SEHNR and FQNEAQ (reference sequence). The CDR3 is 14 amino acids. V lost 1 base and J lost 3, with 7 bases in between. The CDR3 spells CASSLGTDYNEQFF. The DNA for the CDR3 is TGTGCCAGCAGCTTAGGAACTGACTACAATGAGCAGTTCTTC.

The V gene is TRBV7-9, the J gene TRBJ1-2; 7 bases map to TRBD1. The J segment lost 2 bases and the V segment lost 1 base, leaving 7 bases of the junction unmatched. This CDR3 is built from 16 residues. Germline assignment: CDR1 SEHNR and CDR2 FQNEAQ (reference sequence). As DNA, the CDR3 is TGTGCCAGCAGCTTAGGGGGGACAGTCCTGAACTATGGCTACACCTTC. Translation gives CASSLGGTVLNYGYTF.

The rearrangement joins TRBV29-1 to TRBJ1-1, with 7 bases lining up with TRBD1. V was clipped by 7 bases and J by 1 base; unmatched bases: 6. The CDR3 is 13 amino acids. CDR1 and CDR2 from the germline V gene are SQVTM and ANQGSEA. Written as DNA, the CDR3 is TGCAGCGCTAAGACAGGGACGAACACTGAAGCTTTCTTT. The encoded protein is CSAKTGTNTEAFF.

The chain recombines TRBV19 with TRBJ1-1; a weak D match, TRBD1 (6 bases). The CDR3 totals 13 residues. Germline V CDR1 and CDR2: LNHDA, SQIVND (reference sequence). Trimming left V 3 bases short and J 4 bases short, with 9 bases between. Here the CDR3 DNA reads TGTGCCAGTAGTATCGGACAGCTCACTGAAGCTTTCTTT. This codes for CASSIGQLTEAFF.

The CDR3 nucleotides read TGCGCCAGCAGCCCGAGGGCCGGGACAGGGGGAAGGAATGAGCAGTTCTTC. Amino acids: CASSPRAGTGGRNEQFF. The chain is built from TRBV5-1 and TRBJ2-1; TRBD1 matches at 11 bases. The CDR3 has 17 residues. CDR1 is SGHRS and CDR2 is YFSETQ in the germline V gene. V was pared by 4 bases and J by 7 bases, with 13 bases of the junction left unmatched.

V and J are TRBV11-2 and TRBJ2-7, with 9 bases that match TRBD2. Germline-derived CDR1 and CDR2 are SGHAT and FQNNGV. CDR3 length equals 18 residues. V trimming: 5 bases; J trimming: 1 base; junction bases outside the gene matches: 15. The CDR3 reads CASSPIGSWLAGSYEQYF. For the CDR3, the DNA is TGTGCCAGCAGCCCCATTGGGTCGTGGCTAGCGGGATCCTACGAGCAGTACTTC.

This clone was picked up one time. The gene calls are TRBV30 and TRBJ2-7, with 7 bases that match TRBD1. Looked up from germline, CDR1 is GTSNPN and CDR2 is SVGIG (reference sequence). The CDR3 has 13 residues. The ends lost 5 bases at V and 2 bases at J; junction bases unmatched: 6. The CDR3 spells CAWGGQKTYEQYF. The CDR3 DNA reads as TGTGCCTGGGGGGGACAGAAGACCTACGAGCAGTACTTC.

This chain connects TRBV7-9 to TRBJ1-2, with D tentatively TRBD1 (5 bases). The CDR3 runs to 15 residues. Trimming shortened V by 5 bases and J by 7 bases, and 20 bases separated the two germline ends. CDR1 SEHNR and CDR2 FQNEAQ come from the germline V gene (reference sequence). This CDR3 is CASSASYRPHSGYTF. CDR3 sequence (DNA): TGTGCCAGCAGCGCATCCTACAGGCCCCACTCTGGCTACACCTTC.

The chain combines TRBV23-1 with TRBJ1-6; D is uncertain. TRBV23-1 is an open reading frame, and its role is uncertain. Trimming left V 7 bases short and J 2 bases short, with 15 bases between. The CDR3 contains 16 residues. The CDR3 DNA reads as TGCGCCAGCACGCGGTTGGAGGGAACCTATAATTCACCCCTCCACTTT. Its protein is CASTRLEGTYNSPLHF.

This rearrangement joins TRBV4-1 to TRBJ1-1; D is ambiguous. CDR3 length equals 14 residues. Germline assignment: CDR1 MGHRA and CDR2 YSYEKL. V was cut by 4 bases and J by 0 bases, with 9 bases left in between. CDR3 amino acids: CASSPLTVNTEAFF. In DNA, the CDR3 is TGCGCCAGCAGCCCATTAACAGTGAACACTGAAGCTTTCTTT.

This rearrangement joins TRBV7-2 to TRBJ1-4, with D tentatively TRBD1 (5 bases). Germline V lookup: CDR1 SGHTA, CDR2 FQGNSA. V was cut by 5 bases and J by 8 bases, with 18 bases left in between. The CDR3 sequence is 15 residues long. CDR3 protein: CASSPQTGTGEKLFF. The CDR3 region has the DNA TGTGCCAGCAGCCCTCAGACCGGGACTGGGGAAAAACTGTTTTTT.

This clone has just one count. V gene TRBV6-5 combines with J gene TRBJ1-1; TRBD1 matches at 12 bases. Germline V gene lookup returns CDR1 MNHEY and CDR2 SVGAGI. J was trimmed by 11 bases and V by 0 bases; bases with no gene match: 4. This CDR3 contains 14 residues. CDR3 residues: CASSYSGTGGAAFF. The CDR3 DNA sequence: TGTGCCAGCAGTTACTCAGGGACAGGGGGCGCTGCTTTCTTT.